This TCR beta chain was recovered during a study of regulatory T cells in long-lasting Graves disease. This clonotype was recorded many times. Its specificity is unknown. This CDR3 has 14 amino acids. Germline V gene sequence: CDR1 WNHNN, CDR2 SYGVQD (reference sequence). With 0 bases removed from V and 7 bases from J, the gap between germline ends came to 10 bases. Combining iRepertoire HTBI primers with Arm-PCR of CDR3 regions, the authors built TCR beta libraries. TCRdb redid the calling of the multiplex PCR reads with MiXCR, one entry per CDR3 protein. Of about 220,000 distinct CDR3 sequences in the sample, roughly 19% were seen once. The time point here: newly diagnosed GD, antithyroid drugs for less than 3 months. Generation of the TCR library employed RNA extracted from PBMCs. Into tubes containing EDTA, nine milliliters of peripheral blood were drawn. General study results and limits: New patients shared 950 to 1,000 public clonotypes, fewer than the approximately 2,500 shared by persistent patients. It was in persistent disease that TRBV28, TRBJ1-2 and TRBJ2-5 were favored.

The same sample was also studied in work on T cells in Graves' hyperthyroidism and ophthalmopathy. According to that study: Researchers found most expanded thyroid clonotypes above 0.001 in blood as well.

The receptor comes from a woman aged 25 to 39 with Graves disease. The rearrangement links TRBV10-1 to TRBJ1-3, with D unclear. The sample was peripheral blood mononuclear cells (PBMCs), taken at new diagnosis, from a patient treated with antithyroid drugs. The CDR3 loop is CASSESPGGNTIYF. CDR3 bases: TGCGCCAGCAGTGAGTCCCCAGGTGGGAACACCATATATTTT.